A selection of T cell receptor beta chains follows, all from one sample in a study of cytomegalovirus exposure and HLA in healthy donors. Profiled with immunoSEQ multiplex PCR; TCRdb holds only in-frame clones, not every one. The table for this sample gives 74,000 or so clones. Sequencing was performed on PBMCs. The receptors derive from a woman aged 60-75 years in good health and CMV-seronegative. Each CDR3 is given with its conserved first and last residue. The D gene is left open where the match is weak.

V gene	J gene	D gene	CDR3 protein	CDR3 DNA
TRBV20-1	TRBJ2-7	TRBD1	CSASGGQTKYF	TGCAGTGCTAGTGGGGGACAGACCAAGTACTTC
TRBV7-8	TRBJ2-1	TRBD2	CASSWSGRGEQFF	TGTGCCAGCAGCTGGAGCGGGAGAGGTGAGCAGTTCTTC
TRBV10-3	TRBJ2-3	TRBD1	CAISSGQGDRDTQYF	TGTGCCATCAGTTCGGGGCAGGGGGATCGTGATACGCAGTATTTT
TRBV28	TRBJ1-2	NA	CASSGGGGYTF	TGTGCCAGCAGTGGTGGGGGCGGCTACACCTTC
TRBV11-1	TRBJ2-7	NA	CASSTGRGGSYEQYF	TGTGCCAGCAGCACCGGCAGAGGGGGCTCCTACGAGCAGTACTTC
TRBV21-1	TRBJ1-1	NA	CASSPRLDRGILFTEAFF	TGTGCCAGCAGCCCAAGACTGGACAGGGGCATTCTGTTTACTGAAGCTTTCTTT
TRBV19	TRBJ1-3	NA	CASTAAHGNTIYF	TGTGCCAGTACCGCGGCCCACGGAAACACCATATATTTT
TRBV27	TRBJ2-3	NA	CASSEPGQGTDTQYF	TGTGCCAGCAGTGAACCGGGACAAGGCACAGATACGCAGTATTTT
TRBV21-1	TRBJ2-1	NA	CASSAYLPGTGSDNEQFF	TGTGCCAGCAGCGCCTACCTACCCGGGACAGGGAGCGACAATGAGCAGTTCTTC
TRBV7-6	TRBJ1-2	TRBD1	CASSPKQGAGQVNNYGYTF	TGTGCCAGCAGTCCGAAGCAGGGGGCAGGGCAAGTCAATAACTATGGCTACACCTTC
TRBV7-9	TRBJ2-2	TRBD2	CASSPRTSGNTGELFF	TGTGCCAGCAGCCCCCGGACTAGCGGGAACACCGGGGAGCTGTTTTTT
TRBV5-8	TRBJ2-7	TRBD1	CASSLDRAYEQYF	TGTGCCAGCAGCTTAGACAGGGCCTACGAGCAGTACTTC
TRBV5-6	TRBJ2-3	NA	CASSRRGSLDTQYF	TGTGCCAGCAGCAGAAGGGGGAGTCTGGATACGCAGTATTTT
TRBV18	TRBJ2-6	TRBD1	CASSSRLGGTGANVLTF	TGTGCCAGCTCATCACGATTAGGGGGCACTGGGGCCAACGTCCTGACTTTC
TRBV28	TRBJ1-6	TRBD1	CANAPGQRDSPLHF	TGTGCTAATGCCCCGGGACAGAGAGATTCACCCCTCCACTTT
TRBV21-1	TRBJ1-5	NA	CASSKARRGLIYSNQPQHF	TGTGCCAGCAGCAAAGCGCGGAGGGGCCTAATATATAGCAATCAGCCCCAGCATTTT
TRBV11-2	TRBJ2-2	NA	CASSLVQGTTGELFF	TGTGCCAGCAGCTTAGTCCAGGGGACCACCGGGGAGCTGTTTTTT
TRBV27	TRBJ2-1	TRBD2	CASSLGLAGINEQFF	TGTGCCAGCAGTTTAGGACTAGCGGGAATCAATGAGCAGTTCTTC
TRBV5-1	TRBJ2-7	TRBD2	CASSSEGLAGSEQYF	TGCGCCAGCAGCTCGGAGGGACTAGCGGGATCCGAGCAGTACTTC
TRBV7-3	TRBJ1-2	TRBD1	CASSPNDRGLGGYTF	TGTGCCAGCAGCCCCAACGACAGGGGGCTGGGTGGCTACACCTTC
TRBV30	TRBJ1-1	NA	CAWSAPPGLRRRNTEAFF	TGTGCCTGGAGTGCTCCCCCGGGACTACGGAGACGGAACACTGAAGCTTTCTTT
TRBV6-6	TRBJ1-1	TRBD1	CASRGQMNTEAFF	TGTGCCAGCAGGGGACAGATGAACACTGAAGCTTTCTTT
TRBV5-1	TRBJ1-6	NA	CASKLGQLLNSPLHF	TGCGCCAGCAAGCTTGGGCAGCTACTGAATTCACCCCTCCACTTT
TRBV4-2	TRBJ2-4	NA	CASSQGDTAKNIQYF	TGTGCCAGCAGCCAAGGGGACACCGCCAAAAACATTCAGTACTTC